This T cell receptor beta chain originates from a study of identical twins. The study's findings and limits: Out-of-frame alpha sequences shared by twins were enriched for low generation probability. Beta clonotypes that were abundant in cord blood contained fewer insertions, a pattern absent from memory repertoires.

Via MiXCR, TCRdb re-called the 5' RACE reads, giving one row per CDR3 protein. The sample contains hundreds of thousands of distinct CDR3 sequences, approximately 13% of which appear only once. Turning to this clonotype: What it binds is unknown.

Separately, the same data were catalogued under a study of yellow fever vaccine responses in identical twins.

This clonotype was sampled from a woman aged 18-29 years in good health. Sequencing was done on a sample of CD8+ T cells sorted from blood.

CDR3 amino acids: CASSHGNYLSSYNEQFF. The CDR3 nucleotides are TGTGCCAGCAGCCACGGGAACTACCTTAGCTCCTACAATGAGCAGTTCTTC. The gene calls are TRBV6-2 or TRBV6-3 and TRBJ2-1; tentatively, D is TRBD2 (5 bases). The CDR3 contains 17 residues. With 6 bases removed from V and 0 bases from J, the gap between germline ends came to 18 bases. The germline gives CDR1 MNHEY, CDR2 SVGEGT.